This TCR beta chain derives from a study of blood T cell repertoires in COVID-19. On the study more broadly: PBMCs, B-cell-depleted T cells, or T cells provided the cDNA or gDNA that made up the material.

Sequenced by immunoSEQ multiplex PCR; TCRdb stores in-frame clones only, minus some. The data contain tens of thousands of clones, around 87% of them singletons. The CDR3 contains 11 residues. Germline loops: CDR1 LGHDT, CDR2 YNNKEL (reference sequence). V was shortened by 3 bases and J by 6 bases, with 5 bases between the two germline ends. One Seattle source followed patients from active infection through their disease course. The V and J genes are TRBV3-1 (or the pseudogene TRBV3-2) and TRBJ1-1; D is uncertain. The sequence was collected from a woman aged 80 or older with COVID-19, enrolled during active disease. The sequenced material came from peripheral blood. CDR3 coding DNA: TGTGCCAGCAGCCAGTTAGCTGAAGCTTTCTTT. Its translation is CASSQLAEAFF.